The 15 T cell receptor beta chains listed next were all sequenced from one sample in a study of blood T cell repertoires in COVID-19. Clones were read by immunoSEQ multiplex PCR, and TCRdb kept only the in-frame ones, dropping some. The sample contains 270,000 or so clones, approximately 91% of which appear only once. Sequencing was carried out using PBMCs or T cells enriched from blood (not recorded which). The receptor set was obtained from a woman aged 40 to 55 with acute COVID-19.

V gene TRBV6-2 or TRBV6-3 combines with J gene TRBJ2-2; TRBD1 is a possible D gene (6 bases). Per the germline V gene, CDR1 is MNHEY and CDR2 is SVGEGT. The CDR3 loop spans 12 amino acids. Trimming took 5 bases from V and 5 from J, leaving 6 bases between them. CDR3 region: CASSQGTGELFF. CDR3 in DNA: TGTGCCAGCAGTCAGGGGACCGGGGAGCTGTTTTTT.

The rearrangement links TRBV6-5 to TRBJ1-3; 8 nucleotides align to TRBD1. CDR3 length: 14 residues. The V gene's germline CDR1 is MNHEY and CDR2 SVGAGI. V trimming: 6 bases; J trimming: 4 bases; junction bases outside the gene matches: 5. The CDR3 reads CASRGTGGGNTIYF. The CDR3 region has the DNA TGTGCCAGCAGGGGAACAGGGGGAGGAAACACCATATATTTT.

This chain links TRBV27 with TRBJ2-6; no definite D call. Deletions cut 8 bases from V and 0 bases from J, with 8 bases between. The CDR3 contains 14 residues. The germline gives CDR1 MNHEY, CDR2 SMNVEV (reference sequence). The CDR3 DNA is TGTGCCAGCGCCCTTAGCTCTGGGGCCAACGTCCTGACTTTC. Its translation is CASALSSGANVLTF.

The rearrangement uses TRBV15 and TRBJ1-2, with 7 bases matching TRBD1. Trimming took 5 bases from V and 2 from J; bases not matched to a gene: 5. CDR3 length: 14 amino acids. In germline, CDR1 is LNHNV, CDR2 YYDKDF (reference sequence). CDR3 sequence: CATSPRTGNYGYTF. The CDR3 DNA reads TGTGCCACCAGCCCGAGGACAGGAAACTATGGCTACACCTTC.

This clone came up once. The chain joins TRBV9 to TRBJ1-3; D is unclear. The germline V gene has CDR1 SGDLS and CDR2 YYNGEE. Trimming removed 2 bases at V and 0 bases at J, with 3 bases between. This CDR3 is built from 13 residues. As DNA, the CDR3 is TGTGCCAGCAGCGTTAGCTCTGGAAACACCATATATTTT. Protein: CASSVSSGNTIYF.

This clone occurred once. V and J are TRBV5-1 and TRBJ2-3; 8 nucleotides line up with TRBD1. This CDR3 spans 16 amino acids. V shed 4 bases, J shed 2 bases, and the junction held 9 bases outside the gene matches. CDR1 is SGHRS and CDR2 is YFSETQ in the germline V gene. The CDR3, as DNA: TGCGCCAGCAGCCAAGGGACAGGCGGGAACACAGATACGCAGTATTTT. Protein sequence: CASSQGTGGNTDTQYF.

The chain links TRBV19 to TRBJ2-7; 11 bases align to TRBD1. Germline V lookup: CDR1 LNHDA, CDR2 SQIVND (reference sequence). J was trimmed by 0 bases and V by 6 bases; bases with no gene match: 7. The CDR3 is made up of 16 amino acids. The CDR3 DNA reads TGTGCCAGTAGAACCTCCGGGACAGGGGGCTCCTACGAGCAGTACTTC. Translating gives CASRTSGTGGSYEQYF. Drawing the rest from reference TRBV19 and TRBJ2-7, the complete variable domain is DGGITQSPKYLFRKEGQNVTLSCEQNLNHDAMYWYRQDPGQGLRLIYYSQIVNDFQKGDIAEGYSVSREKKESFPLTVTSAQKNPTAFYLCASRTSGTGGSYEQYFGPGTRLTVT.

This clone has only a few counts. The V call is TRBV24-1, the J call TRBJ2-3, with TRBD2 identical over 15 bases. The CDR3 has 18 residues. The germline gives CDR1 KGHDR, CDR2 SFDVKD. With V trimmed by 4 bases and J by 7 bases, 11 bases remained unmatched. In nucleotides, the CDR3 is TGTGCCACCAGTGAACCTATTGGGACTAGCGGGAGGCCGTATACGCAGTATTTT. Translating it yields CATSEPIGTSGRPYTQYF.

This rearrangement joins TRBV2 to TRBJ1-2; D not certain. Between the trimmed V and J ends, which lost 4 bases and 3 bases, there was a span of 9 bases. From germline, CDR1 is SNHLY and CDR2 FYNNEI. This CDR3 is 13 amino acids long. CDR3 nucleotide sequence: TGTGCCAGCAGTGGGCTGGAGTACTATGGCTACACCTTC. Its translation: CASSGLEYYGYTF.

The chain has TRBV5-4 and TRBJ1-2, with TRBD1 matching 7 bases. The CDR3 contains 14 residues. J was trimmed by 5 bases and V by 2 bases; bases with no gene match: 6. Germline V lookup: CDR1 SGHNT, CDR2 YYREEE (reference sequence). The CDR3 protein is CASSFPQGHYGYTF. CDR3 coding DNA: TGTGCCAGCAGCTTTCCACAGGGGCATTATGGCTACACCTTC.

The V call is TRBV5-4, the J call TRBJ2-3; 10 bases align to TRBD1. Germline V gene data show CDR1 as SGHNT and CDR2 as YYREEE (reference sequence). The CDR3 is 15 amino acids. V gave up 4 bases and J gave up 4 bases; unmatched junction bases: 6. CDR3 region: CASSQGQGRSDTQYF. The CDR3 DNA follows: TGTGCCAGCAGCCAGGGACAGGGGAGGTCAGATACGCAGTATTTT.

The chain combines TRBV2 with TRBJ1-4; TRBD1 is a possible D gene (5 bases). CDR1 SNHLY and CDR2 FYNNEI come from the germline V gene. The V end was cut by 4 bases, the J end by 8 bases, with 14 bases between. The CDR3 has 14 amino acids. The CDR3 region has the DNA TGTGCCAGCAGTGCAAGCAGGGTGGTAGAAAAACTGTTTTTT. Protein product: CASSASRVVEKLFF.

The J gene is TRBJ1-2, the V gene TRBV5-1; D may be TRBD1 (5 bases). Germline V lookup: CDR1 SGHRS, CDR2 YFSETQ. V was pared by 0 bases and J by 3 bases, with 6 bases between. The CDR3 is 13 residues long. The CDR3 nucleotides read TGCGCCAGCAGCTTGGTCAGGGACTATGGCTACACCTTC. Its translation is CASSLVRDYGYTF.

This CDR3 is CASSRQVYGYTF. The CDR3 bases are TGCGCCAGCAGTCGACAGGTCTATGGCTACACCTTC. The rearrangement joins TRBV23-1 to TRBJ1-2, with D possibly matching TRBD1 (6 bases). TRBV23-1 is placed among ORFs of uncertain function. The ends were cut back, 4 bases at V and 4 bases at J, with 7 bases in the middle. The CDR3 is 12 amino acids.

The gene calls are TRBV19 and TRBJ1-5, with D possibly matching TRBD1 (5 bases). This CDR3 is 16 amino acids long. Trimming left V 5 bases short and J 2 bases short, with 16 bases between. From germline, CDR1 is LNHDA and CDR2 SQIVND (reference sequence). In DNA form, the CDR3 reads TGTGCCAGTAGTCCTCAGGGAGGAAGAGGCAATCAGCCCCAGCATTTT. This encodes CASSPQGGRGNQPQHF.